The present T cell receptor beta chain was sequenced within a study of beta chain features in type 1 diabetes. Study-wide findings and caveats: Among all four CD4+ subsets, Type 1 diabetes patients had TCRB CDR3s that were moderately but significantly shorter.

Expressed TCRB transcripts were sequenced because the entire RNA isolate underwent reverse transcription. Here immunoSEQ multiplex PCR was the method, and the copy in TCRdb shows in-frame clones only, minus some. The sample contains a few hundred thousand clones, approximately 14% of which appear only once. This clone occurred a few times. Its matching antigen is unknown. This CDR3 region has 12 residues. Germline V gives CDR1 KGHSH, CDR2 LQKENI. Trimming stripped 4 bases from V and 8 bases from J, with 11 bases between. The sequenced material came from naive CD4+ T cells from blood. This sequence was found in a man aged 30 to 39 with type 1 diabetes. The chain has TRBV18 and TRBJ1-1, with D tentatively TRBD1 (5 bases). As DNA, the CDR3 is TGTGCCAGCTCACTGACAGTATTGGAAGCTTTCTTT. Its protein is CASSLTVLEAFF.